This T cell receptor beta chain came from a study of cytomegalovirus exposure and HLA in healthy donors. This clone was recorded once. Its antigen is unidentified. Germline V gives CDR1 SGHNT, CDR2 YENEEA. Trimming removed 4 bases from V and 6 bases from J, with 13 bases in between. The CDR3 is 14 amino acids. Study observations and caveats: That first-cohort TCR clusters tended to co-occur in the approximately 110 validation repertoires was found in a later analysis. While the bulk of TCR sequences proved rare, some public TCRs turned up in many donors. Reports showed the classifier diagnosing cytomegalovirus status with high specificity and sensitivity. Researchers catalogued about 150 TCR beta chains as cytomegalovirus-associated.

Clones were sequenced by immunoSEQ multiplex PCR, and TCRdb holds only the in-frame ones, with some missing. The table lists roughly 120,000 clones, approximately 94% of them singletons. The receptor was derived from a woman aged 18 to 35 in good health and CMV-seronegative. The rearrangement links TRBV11-3 to TRBJ2-1, with D possibly TRBD1 on 6 matching bases. The sequencing sample was made of PBMCs. CDR3 coding DNA: TGTGCCAGCAGCTCCATGACAGGCCCCAATGAGCAGTTCTTC. Translating gives CASSSMTGPNEQFF. The full variable domain, completed using reference TRBV11-3 and TRBJ2-1, is EAGVVQSPRYKIIEKKQPVAFWCNPISGHNTLYWYLQNLGQGPELLIRYENEEAVDDSQLPKDRFSAERLKGVDSTLKIQPAELGDSAVYLCASSSMTGPNEQFFGPGTRLTVL.